Below, 32 T cell receptor beta chains from the same sample are listed, as sequenced in a study of graft-versus-host responses after intestinal transplantation. Some clones are missing from TCRdb's copy, which holds only in-frame ones; the method was immunoSEQ multiplex PCR. The sample records almost 85,000 clones, 91% being singletons. These receptors have no identified antigens. Material: unstimulated CD4+ T cells sorted from spleen or lymph node cells, obtained before intestinal transplant. These receptor sequences come from a human donor who received an intestinal transplant.

The gene calls are TRBV27 and TRBJ2-2, with TRBD2 matching over 7 bases. The CDR3 covers 16 residues. In germline, CDR1 is MNHEY, CDR2 SMNVEV (reference sequence). V lost 2 bases and J lost 6; bases outside the gene matches: 9. The DNA for the CDR3 is TGTGCCAGCAGTTTAAAGGCCGGGGGGACCGCCGGGGAGCTGTTTTTT. Its protein is CASSLKAGGTAGELFF.

The rearrangement joins TRBV2 to TRBJ2-7; D remains unclear. This CDR3 comprises 12 residues. V lost 4 bases, J lost 3 bases, and 7 bases lay in between. Germline-derived CDR1 and CDR2 are SNHLY and FYNNEI. The CDR3 bases are TGTGCCAGCAGTGCGTCGGGCTACGAGCAGTACTTC. Its translation is CASSASGYEQYF.

The J gene is TRBJ2-2, the V gene TRBV2; D remains ambiguous. This CDR3 has 11 residues. The V end lost 5 bases, the J end lost 5 bases, and 3 bases lay between the germline ends. Germline values: CDR1 SNHLY, CDR2 FYNNEI. CDR3 in amino acids: CASSPTGELFF. The CDR3 nucleotides read TGTGCCAGCAGTCCTACCGGGGAGCTGTTTTTT.

The chain employs TRBV14 and TRBJ2-7, with 7 bases lining up with TRBD1. Trimming at V came to 1 base and at J to 4 bases, leaving 7 bases not matched to a gene. The V gene's germline CDR1 is SGHDN and CDR2 FVKESK. CDR3 length: 15 amino acids. The CDR3 nucleotides are TGTGCCAGCAGCCAAGTGTCAAGGGGGCGGTACGAGCAGTACTTC. The encoded protein is CASSQVSRGRYEQYF.

V and J are TRBV11-2 and TRBJ1-1; D is perhaps TRBD1 (6 bases). The germline V and J ends were trimmed by 7 bases and 10 bases, with 19 bases remaining between them. Germline V gives CDR1 SGHAT, CDR2 FQNNGV. The CDR3 is made up of 13 amino acids. The CDR3 spells CASNLQWGGRAFF. The CDR3 region has the DNA TGTGCCAGCAACCTACAGTGGGGGGGCAGAGCTTTCTTT. The whole variable domain, filled in from reference TRBV11-2 and TRBJ1-1, reads EAGVAQSPRYKIIEKRQSVAFWCNPISGHATLYWYQQILGQGPKLLIQFQNNGVVDDSQLPKDRFSAERLKGVDSTLKIQPAKLEDSAVYLCASNLQWGGRAFFGQGTRLTVV.

This clone has only one observation. The chain links TRBV7-2 to TRBJ1-6, with TRBD1 as a possible D gene (5 bases). V lost 7 bases, J lost 8 bases, and 18 bases lay in between. The CDR3 extends over 15 amino acids. CDR1 is SGHTA and CDR2 is FQGNSA in the germline V gene. In DNA form, the CDR3 reads TGTGCCAGCACCTATGCGGGACTTAGGGATTCACCCCTCCACTTT. Translation: CASTYAGLRDSPLHF. Supplemented by reference TRBV7-2 and TRBJ1-6, the full variable domain reads GAGVSQSPSNKVTEKGKDVELRCDPISGHTALYWYRQSLGQGLEFLIYFQGNSAPDKSGLPSDRFSAERTGGSVSTLTIQRTQQEDSAVYLCASTYAGLRDSPLHFGNGTRLTVT.

This sequence joins TRBV12-5 and TRBJ2-3, with TRBD2 matching 8 bases. Germline trimming cut 2 bases from V and 10 bases from J; bases unmatched to any gene: 11. CDR1 and CDR2 from the germline V gene are LGHNT and FRNRAP. The CDR3 consists of 15 residues. CDR3: CASGLPGGAVTPQYF. The CDR3 region has the DNA TGTGCTAGTGGTTTGCCGGGGGGGGCTGTAACCCCGCAGTATTTT.

This chain uses TRBV10-1 with TRBJ1-4, with a weak D call TRBD1 (5 bases). Deletions cut 0 bases from V and 8 bases from J, with 10 bases between. The germline V gene encodes CDR1 WNHNN and CDR2 SYGVQD (reference sequence). The CDR3 consists of 14 residues. CDR3 sequence reads: CASSESGTGEKLFF. As DNA, the CDR3 is TGCGCCAGCAGTGAGTCGGGGACTGGGGAAAAACTGTTTTTT.

Remarks on this clone: A read error may account for a junction end that differs from germline. The chain is built from TRBV11-3 and TRBJ2-7; tentative D call: TRBD1 (7 bases). The CDR3 loop spans 16 amino acids. Germline V CDR1 and CDR2: SGHNT, YENEEA. The CDR3 reads CASSQRGWDSSSEQYF. The CDR3 DNA follows: TGTGCCAGCAGCCAACGGGGGTGGGACAGCTCCTCCGAGCAGTACTTC. The whole variable domain, remainder taken from reference TRBV11-3 and TRBJ2-7, is EAGVVQSPRYKIIEKKQPVAFWCNPISGHNTLYWYLQNLGQGPELLIRYENEEAVDDSQLPKDRFSAERLKGVDSTLKIQPAELGDSAVYLCASSQRGWDSSSEQYFGPGTRLTVT.

The genes are TRBV5-1 and TRBJ1-1, with D possibly being TRBD1 (5 bases). Germline V gene sequence: CDR1 SGHRS, CDR2 YFSETQ. V lost 4 bases and J lost 4, with 20 bases in between. The CDR3 runs to 16 residues. This CDR3 reads CASSPPRQGISTEAFF. DNA for the CDR3: TGCGCCAGCAGCCCTCCTCGGCAGGGAATAAGCACTGAAGCTTTCTTT.

The chain has TRBV12-5 and TRBJ2-3, with D tentatively TRBD2 (7 bases). With 0 bases removed from V and 1 base from J, the gap between germline ends came to 14 bases. There are 17 residues in the CDR3. Germline CDR1 reads LGHNT; CDR2 reads FRNRAP. Here the CDR3 DNA reads TGTGCTAGTGGTTTGGTGGTTGGGGGGGGCCGCACAGATACGCAGTATTTT. Translating gives CASGLVVGGGRTDTQYF.

V gene TRBV19 combines with J gene TRBJ2-5; the match to TRBD2 covers 7 bases. Per the germline V gene, CDR1 is LNHDA and CDR2 is SQIVND (reference sequence). V dropped 3 bases and J dropped 2; count of bases not matched to a gene: 6. The CDR3 is 15 amino acids. CDR3 in amino acids: CASSMGSAGQETQYF. Written as DNA, the CDR3 is TGTGCCAGTAGTATGGGGTCAGCGGGGCAAGAGACCCAGTACTTC.

This rearrangement joins TRBV7-2 to TRBJ2-7; 9 nucleotides align to TRBD2. Trimming at V came to 2 bases and at J to 3 bases, leaving 8 bases not matched to a gene. The germline CDR1 and CDR2 sequences are SGHTA and FQGNSA. This CDR3 is built from 16 residues. DNA of the CDR3: TGTGCCAGCAGCTTACAAGCGGGGGGAGTGAACTACGAGCAGTACTTC. It translates to CASSLQAGGVNYEQYF.

The chain couples TRBV7-9 to TRBJ2-7, with TRBD1 matching over 10 bases. Losses at the gene ends were 1 base for V and 4 bases for J; bases not matched to a gene: 1. CDR1 and CDR2 (germline): SEHNR, FQNEAQ (reference sequence). The CDR3 has 14 residues. CDR3 in amino acids: CASSLGQGAYEQYF. DNA for the CDR3: TGTGCCAGCAGCTTAGGACAGGGGGCTTACGAGCAGTACTTC.

The V gene is TRBV4-3, the J gene TRBJ1-5, with D perhaps TRBD1 (5 bases). Deletions cut 2 bases from V and 9 bases from J, with 11 bases between. The CDR3 runs to 13 residues. Germline lookup yields CDR1 LGHNA and CDR2 YSLEER. For the CDR3, the DNA is TGCGCCAGCAGCCAATATTTCAGGGTGCCCCAGCATTTT. Amino acids: CASSQYFRVPQHF.

V and J are TRBV29-1 and TRBJ1-1; D possibly corresponds to TRBD1 (5 bases). Trimming cost V 4 bases and J 0 bases, with 18 bases left between them. The CDR3 length is 16 residues. Germline CDR1 reads SQVTM; CDR2 reads ANQGSEA. The CDR3 region has the DNA TGCAGCGTTGTTCGTTGGACACTAACTTTGAACACTGAAGCTTTCTTT. Translation: CSVVRWTLTLNTEAFF.

Concerning this clone: A junction end diverges from the germline sequence, so it may reflect a read error. The chain combines TRBV7-2 with TRBJ2-1; D unresolved. The CDR3 length is 11 residues. In germline, CDR1 is SGHTA, CDR2 FQGNSA. The CDR3, as DNA: TGTGCCAGCCGCTTATTGGCGGCGCAGTTCTTC. This encodes CASRLLAAQFF.

V gene TRBV6-1 combines with J gene TRBJ1-1; 7 bases fit TRBD1. The germline gives CDR1 MNHNS, CDR2 SASEGT. The CDR3 extends over 15 amino acids. The CDR3 bases are TGTGCGCTGCTCCCCCAGCCGACAGGGCCCACTGAAGCTTTCTTT. Translating gives CALLPQPTGPTEAFF.

This chain links TRBV4-3 with TRBJ2-7; unclear D gene. Germline CDR1 LGHNA, CDR2 YSLEER. This CDR3 comprises 14 residues. Trimming removed 0 bases at V and 1 base at J, with 7 bases between. The CDR3 DNA reads as TGCGCCAGCAGCCAAGATAGGCGGTCCTACGAGCAGTACTTC. Its protein product is CASSQDRRSYEQYF.

The genes are TRBV10-3 and TRBJ1-1, with D unclear. The CDR3 has 12 residues. From germline, CDR1 is ENHRY and CDR2 SYGVKD. Trimming took off 2 bases at V and 11 bases at J, with 12 bases between the two ends. CDR3 sequence (DNA): TGTGCCATCAGTGAGGGCCAGGCCTTGGCTTTCTTT. It specifies CAISEGQALAFF.

The V gene is TRBV7-9, the J gene TRBJ1-1; D possibly corresponds to TRBD1 (6 bases). Germline values: CDR1 SEHNR, CDR2 FQNEAQ (reference sequence). V dropped 3 bases and J dropped 2 bases, with 10 bases sitting between them. This CDR3 spans 14 amino acids. The DNA for the CDR3 is TGTGCCAGCAGCTTTCAGGGGCAAAACACTGAAGCTTTCTTT. This encodes CASSFQGQNTEAFF.

The chain joins TRBV19 to TRBJ1-5; TRBD1 might be the D (5 bases). CDR1 is LNHDA and CDR2 is SQIVND in the germline V gene (reference sequence). With 6 bases removed from V and 5 bases from J, the gap between germline ends came to 17 bases. The CDR3 contains 15 residues. The chain's CDR3 is CASSYDSGRDQPQHF. In DNA, the CDR3 is TGTGCCAGTAGCTATGACTCAGGGCGTGATCAGCCCCAGCATTTT.

CDR3 DNA: TGTGCCACCAGCAGTCTTGCCTTTGGTGGGTGGGGGGGCCGAGAGACCCAGTACTTC. Its protein product is CATSSLAFGGWGGRETQYF. This chain joins TRBV15 and TRBJ2-5; TRBD2 is a possible D gene (7 bases). Trimming cost V 3 bases and J 4 bases, with 27 bases left between them. The CDR3 has 19 amino acids. The germline V gene has CDR1 LNHNV and CDR2 YYDKDF (reference sequence).

The J gene is TRBJ2-4, the V gene TRBV9; TRBD1 matches 9 bases. The germline V gene has CDR1 SGDLS and CDR2 YYNGEE. Trimming cost V 4 bases and J 6 bases; bases outside gene matches: 8. The CDR3 length is 15 residues. CDR3 residues: CASSPHATGGNIQYF. The DNA of the CDR3 is TGTGCCAGCAGCCCCCACGCGACAGGGGGAAACATTCAGTACTTC.

This rearrangement joins TRBV14 to TRBJ2-7, with D perhaps matching TRBD2 (6 bases). V lost 8 bases to trimming and J lost 2 bases, with 16 bases between them. In germline, CDR1 is SGHDN, CDR2 FVKESK. The CDR3 extends over 14 amino acids. The CDR3 sequence is CASGLAGRPYEQYF. The CDR3 DNA reads as TGTGCCAGCGGCCTGGCGGGACGTCCCTACGAGCAGTACTTC.

The J gene is TRBJ1-2, the V gene TRBV19; the D is unclear. CDR3 size: 15 residues. Germline assignment: CDR1 LNHDA and CDR2 SQIVND (reference sequence). The V end was cut by 5 bases, the J end by 4 bases, with 17 bases between. CDR3: CASSFLAGALYGYTF. CDR3 bases: TGTGCCAGTAGTTTCCTGGCGGGCGCCCTCTATGGCTACACCTTC.

The V and J genes are TRBV5-1 and TRBJ2-3; 7 bases fit TRBD2. The germline V gene has CDR1 SGHRS and CDR2 YFSETQ. CDR3 size: 15 residues. V shed 4 bases, J shed 2 bases, and the junction held 7 bases outside the gene matches. The CDR3 reads CASSKSGVDTDTQYF. The CDR3, as DNA: TGCGCCAGCAGCAAGAGCGGGGTGGACACAGATACGCAGTATTTT.

The chain's CDR3 is CASSPAAYGNQPQHF. The CDR3 DNA reads as TGTGCCAGCAGCCCGGCGGCGTATGGTAATCAGCCCCAGCATTTT. The V gene is TRBV7-2, the J gene TRBJ1-5, with no clear D. Trimming shortened V by 5 bases and J by 4 bases, and 15 bases separated the two germline ends. Per the germline V gene, CDR1 is SGHTA and CDR2 is FQGNSA. This CDR3 has 15 amino acids.

This chain's CDR3 is CASSKGDRATNEKLFF. CDR3 nucleotide sequence: TGTGCCAGCAGTAAAGGGGACAGAGCAACTAATGAAAAACTGTTTTTT. The chain is built from TRBV6-1 and TRBJ1-4; 7 bases align to TRBD1. The V gene end was trimmed by 5 bases and the J gene end by 0 bases; junction bases not matched to a gene: 6. CDR3 length: 16 amino acids. Per the germline V gene, CDR1 is MNHNS and CDR2 is SASEGT.

The V and J genes are TRBV30 and TRBJ1-2; no clear D gene. Trimming pared 7 bases from V and 4 bases from J, leaving 16 bases between. Per the germline V gene, CDR1 is GTSNPN and CDR2 is SVGIG (reference sequence). CDR3 size: 13 residues. The CDR3 bases are TGTGCCTTGCGTAACCGCGACATCTATGGCTACACCTTC. Translating it yields CALRNRDIYGYTF.

The chain links TRBV5-6 to TRBJ2-5; TRBD1 might be the D (6 bases). This CDR3 is 14 amino acids long. Deletions cut 3 bases from V and 5 bases from J, with 14 bases between. Germline-derived CDR1 and CDR2 are SGHDT and YYEEEE. The CDR3 coding sequence is TGTGCCAGCAGCTCCATACAGGGCCAGGAGACCCAGTACTTC. Translation: CASSSIQGQETQYF.

This chain joins TRBV10-1 and TRBJ2-7; TRBD1 matches 10 bases. CDR1 and CDR2 (germline): WNHNN, SYGVQD (reference sequence). V lost 2 bases to trimming and J lost 5 bases; unmatched junction nucleotides: 9. The length of the CDR3 is 16 residues. The CDR3 DNA is TGCGCCAGCAGTGAGGGTCCGAGACAGGGGGCTAACGAGCAGTACTTC. It is translated as CASSEGPRQGANEQYF.